Sequencing of this T cell receptor (beta chain) was carried out in a study of blood T cell repertoires in COVID-19. For the study at large: Italy, Spain and the United States were the sources of the convalescent and acute COVID-19 samples. T cells, B-cell-depleted T cells, or PBMCs provided the cDNA or gDNA that served as material.

In the source study's methods: Using reference gene primer amplification, nucleated cell counts were estimated. Clones were sequenced by immunoSEQ multiplex PCR, and TCRdb holds only the in-frame ones, with some missing. That table is the source of V, J and clone size, and D and trimming were worked out from the DNA. The sample holds 150,000 to 200,000 clones; about four fifths are singletons and the top ten take around 2.9%. Germline CDR1 reads GTSNPN; CDR2 reads SVGIG (reference sequence). This CDR3 contains 13 residues. The V segment lost 5 bases and the J segment 3 bases; nucleotides outside the gene matches: 4. Seattle patients were enrolled during active infection and followed longitudinally.

The sample taken for sequencing was peripheral blood. The sequence derives from a woman of 80 years or more with COVID-19, enrolled during active disease. The chain carries TRBV30 and TRBJ2-3; TRBD1 agrees at 8 bases. The DNA of the CDR3 is TGTGCCTGGGACAGGGGTATGACAGATACGCAGTATTTT. As protein: CAWDRGMTDTQYF.